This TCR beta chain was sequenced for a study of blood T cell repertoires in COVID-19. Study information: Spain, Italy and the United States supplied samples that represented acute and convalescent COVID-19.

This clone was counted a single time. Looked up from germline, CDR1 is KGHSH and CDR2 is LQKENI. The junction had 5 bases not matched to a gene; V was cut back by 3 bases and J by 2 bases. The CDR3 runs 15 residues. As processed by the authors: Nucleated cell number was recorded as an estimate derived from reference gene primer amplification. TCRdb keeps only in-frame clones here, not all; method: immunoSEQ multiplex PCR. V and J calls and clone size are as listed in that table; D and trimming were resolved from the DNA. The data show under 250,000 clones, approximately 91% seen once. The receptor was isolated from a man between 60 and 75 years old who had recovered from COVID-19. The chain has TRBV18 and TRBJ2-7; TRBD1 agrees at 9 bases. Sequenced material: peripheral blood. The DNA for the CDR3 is TGTGCCAGCTCACCTTCCGGGACAGGGCCCTACGAGCAGTACTTC. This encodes CASSPSGTGPYEQYF.